This TCR beta chain was sequenced during a study of blood T cell repertoires in COVID-19. Study-level information: Researchers got acute and convalescent COVID-19 samples from the United States, Italy and Spain. Nucleic acid was either cDNA or gDNA, and it came from T cells, B-cell-depleted T cells, or PBMCs.

Source study methods: Reference gene primer amplification gave nucleated cell count estimates. Libraries were prepared by immunoSEQ multiplex PCR; TCRdb keeps only in-frame clonotypes and omits some of them. V, J and clone size are taken as reported in that table, and D and trimming were inferred from the DNA itself. The sample carries 110,000 or so clones, around 90% recorded once. From germline, CDR1 is MDHEN and CDR2 SYDVKM. Trimming removed 7 bases from V and 4 bases from J, with 26 bases in between. This CDR3 comprises 19 residues. The V and J genes are TRBV28 and TRBJ1-6; D might be TRBD1 (6 bases). Source material: peripheral blood. This receptor was identified in a human donor in a cohort sampled during active COVID-19. Written as DNA, the CDR3 is TGTGCCAGCAACCCTCCCCGCGCTCGGGGGGCTGATTATAATTCACCCCTCCACTTT. Amino acids: CASNPPRARGADYNSPLHF. Based on the CDR3 plus reference TRBV28 and TRBJ1-6, the full variable domain is DVKVTQSSRYLVKRTGEKVFLECVQDMDHENMFWYRQDPGLGLRLIYFSYDVKMKEKGDIPEGYSVSREKKERFSLILESASTNQTSMYLCASNPPRARGADYNSPLHFGNGTRLTVT.